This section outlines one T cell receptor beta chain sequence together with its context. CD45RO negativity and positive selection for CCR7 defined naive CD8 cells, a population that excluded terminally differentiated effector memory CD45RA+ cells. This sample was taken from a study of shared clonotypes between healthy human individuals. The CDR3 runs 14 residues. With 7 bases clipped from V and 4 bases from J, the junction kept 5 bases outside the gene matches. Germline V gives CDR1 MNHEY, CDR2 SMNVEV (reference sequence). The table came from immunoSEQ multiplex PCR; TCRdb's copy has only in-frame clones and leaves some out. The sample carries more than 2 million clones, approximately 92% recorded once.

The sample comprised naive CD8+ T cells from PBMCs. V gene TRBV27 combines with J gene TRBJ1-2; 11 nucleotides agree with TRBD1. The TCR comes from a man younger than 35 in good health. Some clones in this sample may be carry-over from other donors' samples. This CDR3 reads CASKDRGPGYGYTF. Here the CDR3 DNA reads TGTGCCAGCAAGGACAGGGGGCCTGGCTATGGCTACACCTTC.